This T cell receptor (beta chain) came from a study of T cells in Graves' hyperthyroidism and ophthalmopathy. Uncontrolled infection, other autoimmune disease, pregnancy or lactation excluded patients. Diagnoses rested on clinical symptoms, serum thyroxine and TRAb, thyroid ultrasound and orbital computed tomography. Ten or more counts support this clonotype. Germline CDR1 reads LGHNT; CDR2 reads FRNRAP. This CDR3 is 13 amino acids long. V lost 1 base and J lost 6, with 9 bases in between. There were TCR beta CDR3 regions amplified from RNA transcripts. Researchers ran a first-round RT-PCR on the TCR CDR3 using the HTBI primer set. From the multiplex PCR reads, TCRdb called clonotypes with MiXCR, one entry per CDR3 protein. The data contain around 99,000 distinct CDR3 sequences, 15% to 20% of them seen just once; the ten biggest clones take up 35% to 45%.

The rearrangement joins TRBV12-5 to TRBJ1-1, with TRBD1 as a possible D gene (5 bases). The sequence was obtained from a woman aged 45 to 65 with Graves' hyperthyroidism. Sequences were obtained from blood. The CDR3 protein is CASGLAGSAEAFF. As DNA, the CDR3 is TGTGCTAGTGGTTTGGCAGGGAGTGCTGAAGCTTTCTTT.